The 4 T cell receptor beta chains listed next were all sequenced from one sample in a study of T cell responses to AZD1222 COVID-19 vaccine. Some clones are missing from TCRdb's copy, which holds only in-frame ones; the method was immunoSEQ multiplex PCR. The table records just over 80,000 clones, 90% of them present only once. This sample comprised peripheral blood, obtained on day 0 of AZD1222 vaccination. All receptors come from an adult in good health.

In regard to this clone: Other DNA sequences within the sample encode an identical CDR3. V gene TRBV6-5 combines with J gene TRBJ2-1; D is possibly TRBD1 (6 bases). The V gene lost 5 bases and the J gene lost 4 bases, with 12 bases spanning the gap. Germline values: CDR1 MNHEY, CDR2 SVGAGI. The CDR3 consists of 14 residues. CDR3 DNA sequence: TGTGCCAGCAGTAACAGGGACGGGTACAATGAGCAGTTCTTC. Protein: CASSNRDGYNEQFF.

With respect to this clone: The identical CDR3 is also encoded by other nucleotide sequences in the sample. This chain connects TRBV6-2 or TRBV6-3 to TRBJ1-5; 10 bases fit TRBD1. CDR3 length equals 17 residues. J gave up 0 bases and V 2 bases, and 4 bases lay outside the gene matches. In germline, CDR1 is MNHEY, CDR2 SVGEGT. CDR3 sequence (DNA): TGTGCCAGCAGTTACGGGACAGGGGTGTCTAGCAATCAGCCCCAGCATTTT. It encodes CASSYGTGVSSNQPQHF.

V usage is TRBV7-6 and J usage is TRBJ1-1; D uncertain. This CDR3 has 13 residues. The V and J ends lost 1 base and 5 bases respectively, with 8 bases between them. The germline gives CDR1 SGHVS, CDR2 FNYEAQ. The CDR3 nucleotides read TGTGCCAGCAGCTTAGTTTTCGAAACTGAAGCTTTCTTT. It codes for CASSLVFETEAFF.

The chain combines TRBV5-1 with TRBJ1-2; D is uncertain. The CDR3 covers 14 residues. From germline, CDR1 is SGHRS and CDR2 YFSETQ. With 4 bases removed from V and 6 bases from J, the gap between germline ends came to 16 bases. The CDR3 bases are TGCGCCAGCAGCCCGGCGGGCGAGACGAATGGCTACACCTTC. Amino acids: CASSPAGETNGYTF.